This T cell receptor beta chain was sequenced for a study of technical replicates of blood from a handful of donors. This table comes from immunoSEQ multiplex PCR, and its TCRdb copy is limited to in-frame clones, with some not included. The sample contains 65,000 to 95,000 clones, 94% of which appear only once. The sample comprised T cells isolated from PBMCs. The receptor's source is a human donor in good health.

CDR3 protein: CASSPLAGAEQYF. Written as DNA, the CDR3 is TGCGCCAGCAGCCCCCTAGCGGGGGCCGAGCAGTACTTC. The J gene is TRBJ2-7, the V gene TRBV5-1; 10 nucleotides line up with TRBD2. Germline lookup yields CDR1 SGHRS and CDR2 YFSETQ. The CDR3 contains 13 residues. V trimming: 4 bases; J trimming: 6 bases; junction bases outside the gene matches: 4. The complete variable domain, with remaining parts taken from reference TRBV5-1 and TRBJ2-7, reads KAGVTQTPRYLIKTRGQQVTLSCSPISGHRSVSWYQQTPGQGLQFLFEYFSETQRNKGNFPGRFSGRQFSNSRSEMNVSTLELGDSALYLCASSPLAGAEQYFGPGTRLTVT.